Below, 28 T cell receptor beta chains from the same sample are listed, as sequenced in a study of shared clonotypes between healthy human individuals (dated by TCRdb to about 2020). Receptors were amplified or captured by the immunoSEQ multiplex PCR assay. TCRdb obtained this table from immuneACCESS and retained in-frame rearrangements with V and J assigned. These tables miss some clones; where compared with another copy, unresolved V genes account for less than half of the shortfall, and the remainder is unexplained. The sample yields some 2.4 million clones; more than 85% were counted once. The ten most abundant clones make up about 0.34% of the sample. Sequencing input: naive CD4+ T cells from PBMCs. The cell subset or site label on this specimen signifies: CD45RA+ positively selected. The receptors here all came from a man between 18 and 35 years old in good health. Some clones in this sample may be carry-over from other donors' samples.

The V and J genes are TRBV2 and TRBJ2-1, with D possibly TRBD2 on 6 matching bases. V was clipped by 3 bases and J by 4 bases, with 10 bases between them. The CDR3 length is 14 residues. CDR1 and CDR2 from the germline V gene are SNHLY and FYNNEI. CDR3 sequence reads: CASSDGTRYNEQFF. The CDR3 DNA is TGTGCCAGCAGTGACGGGACTCGATACAATGAGCAGTTCTTC.

V usage is TRBV11-3 and J usage is TRBJ2-3, with D hard to call. The germline V gene encodes CDR1 SGHNT and CDR2 YENEEA. This CDR3 comprises 13 residues. The V and J ends lost 1 base and 4 bases respectively, with 6 bases between them. The CDR3 region is CASSLGVPDTQYF. The CDR3 DNA reads TGTGCCAGCAGCTTAGGGGTCCCAGATACGCAGTATTTT. The whole variable domain, remainder taken from reference TRBV11-3 and TRBJ2-3, is EAGVVQSPRYKIIEKKQPVAFWCNPISGHNTLYWYLQNLGQGPELLIRYENEEAVDDSQLPKDRFSAERLKGVDSTLKIQPAELGDSAVYLCASSLGVPDTQYFGPGTRLTVL.

This chain uses TRBV15 with TRBJ1-1; D unclear. Germline CDR1 and CDR2: LNHNV and YYDKDF (reference sequence). This CDR3 has 11 residues. V lost 3 bases, J lost 1 base, and 0 bases lay in between. CDR3 coding DNA: TGTGCCACCAGCAGGAACACTGAAGCTTTCTTT. Translating gives CATSRNTEAFF.

Regarding this clone: Other nucleotide sequences from this sample produce the same CDR3. The genes are TRBV6-1 and TRBJ2-5; no definite D call. The CDR3 sequence is 13 residues long. Germline V gene sequence: CDR1 MNHNS, CDR2 SASEGT. V lost 5 bases and J lost 0, with 7 bases in between. The CDR3 here is CASSLTDQETQYF. As DNA, the CDR3 is TGTGCCAGCAGTTTGACGGACCAAGAGACCCAGTACTTC.

The V gene is TRBV2, the J gene TRBJ2-5; D gene ambiguous. The CDR3 runs to 15 residues. Germline V gene data show CDR1 as SNHLY and CDR2 as FYNNEI. V shed 0 bases and J shed 4 bases, with 12 bases lying between them. For the CDR3, the DNA is TGTGCCAGCAGTGAAGCGGGGATGCGCCGAGAGACCCAGTACTTC. It is translated as CASSEAGMRRETQYF. The full variable domain, with the rest looked up from reference TRBV2 and TRBJ2-5, is EPEVTQTPSHQVTQMGQEVILRCVPISNHLYFYWYRQILGQKVEFLVSFYNNEISEKSEIFDDQFSVERPDGSNFTLKIRSTKLEDSAMYFCASSEAGMRRETQYFGPGTRLLVL.

The chain combines TRBV9 with TRBJ2-7; D may match TRBD1 or TRBD2 (5 bases each). There are 14 residues in the CDR3. The germline V gene encodes CDR1 SGDLS and CDR2 YYNGEE. V lost 3 bases and J 2 bases, leaving 12 bases between the germline ends. The CDR3 region has the DNA TGTGCCAGCAGCGCGTGGGACGACCCCTACGAGCAGTACTTC. It codes for CASSAWDDPYEQYF. Full variable domain (missing parts from reference TRBV9 and TRBJ2-7): DSGVTQTPKHLITATGQRVTLRCSPRSGDLSVYWYQQSLDQGLQFLIQYYNGEERAKGNILERFSAQQFPDLHSELNLSSLELGDSALYFCASSAWDDPYEQYFGPGTRLTVT.

J is TRBJ2-1 and V is TRBV5-1, with TRBD1 matching over 9 bases. V dropped 5 bases and J dropped 3; count of bases not matched to a gene: 6. The length of the CDR3 is 15 residues. Germline V gene sequence: CDR1 SGHRS, CDR2 YFSETQ. CDR3 in DNA: TGCGCCAGCAGAGGGGGGACAGGGATCTACAATGAGCAGTTCTTC. It yields the protein CASRGGTGIYNEQFF.

This clone showed up just once. The chain combines TRBV9 with TRBJ2-1; no definite D call. Trimming took off 1 base at V and 4 bases at J, with 15 bases between the two ends. The germline V gene encodes CDR1 SGDLS and CDR2 YYNGEE. This CDR3 is 16 amino acids long. The CDR3 DNA follows: TGTGCCAGCAGCGTAAGACCAACCCTCCCATACAATGAGCAGTTCTTC. Amino acids: CASSVRPTLPYNEQFF.

The chain couples TRBV2 to TRBJ2-6, with 7 bases that match TRBD1. In germline, CDR1 is SNHLY, CDR2 FYNNEI. The V and J ends lost 6 bases and 4 bases, in that order; junction bases with no gene match: 12. This CDR3 contains 17 residues. CDR3 sequence reads: CASSREPTGAGANVLTF. In nucleotides, the CDR3 is TGTGCCAGCAGCCGTGAGCCCACAGGGGCCGGGGCCAACGTCCTGACTTTC.

The chain couples TRBV7-9 to TRBJ2-3; the D is unclear. With 6 bases removed from V and 4 bases from J, the gap between germline ends came to 11 bases. The CDR3 is 13 amino acids. Germline V CDR1 and CDR2: SEHNR, FQNEAQ (reference sequence). CDR3 DNA: TGTGCCAGCAGTCATAACGCCCCAGATACGCAGTATTTT. This encodes CASSHNAPDTQYF.

This sequence joins TRBV7-2 and TRBJ1-2, with D hard to call. The CDR3 totals 15 residues. From germline, CDR1 is SGHTA and CDR2 FQGNSA. V gave up 2 bases and J gave up 4 bases, with 14 bases separating them. The CDR3 region is CASSLPPGNSYGYTF. The CDR3 DNA reads TGTGCCAGCAGCTTACCCCCCGGAAACTCCTATGGCTACACCTTC.

This chain connects TRBV7-6 to TRBJ1-1, with a weak D call TRBD1 (5 bases). CDR3 length: 15 amino acids. Trimming cost V 5 bases and J 0 bases, with 13 bases left between them. The V gene's germline CDR1 is SGHVS and CDR2 FNYEAQ. The CDR3, as DNA: TGTGCCAGCAGCCTGGGGCATAGCCTGAACACTGAAGCTTTCTTT. Protein product: CASSLGHSLNTEAFF. The full variable domain, in which reference TRBV7-6 and TRBJ1-1 provide the parts outside the CDR3, is GAGVSQSPRYKVTKRGQDVALRCDPISGHVSLYWYRQALGQGPEFLTYFNYEAQQDKSGLPNDRFSAERPEGSISTLTIQRTEQRDSAMYRCASSLGHSLNTEAFFGQGTRLTVV.

J is TRBJ2-1 and V is TRBV7-2, with TRBD1 matching over 9 bases. Germline trimming cut 4 bases from V and 7 bases from J; bases unmatched to any gene: 5. The CDR3 loop spans 14 amino acids. In germline, CDR1 is SGHTA, CDR2 FQGNSA. This CDR3 is CASSSGTGSNEQFF. The CDR3 DNA follows: TGTGCCAGCAGCTCCGGGACAGGGTCGAATGAGCAGTTCTTC. Full variable domain (missing parts from reference TRBV7-2 and TRBJ2-1): GAGVSQSPSNKVTEKGKDVELRCDPISGHTALYWYRQSLGQGLEFLIYFQGNSAPDKSGLPSDRFSAERTGGSVSTLTIQRTQQEDSAVYLCASSSGTGSNEQFFGPGTRLTVL.

The V gene is TRBV5-1, the J gene TRBJ2-3; TRBD1 matches 8 bases. The V and J ends lost 5 bases and 1 base, in that order; junction bases with no gene match: 3. Germline V gene sequence: CDR1 SGHRS, CDR2 YFSETQ. The CDR3 sequence is 14 residues long. The CDR3 loop reads CASRKTGGTDTQYF. CDR3 nucleotides: TGCGCCAGCAGAAAGACAGGGGGCACAGATACGCAGTATTTT.

This clone was recorded only once. This sequence joins TRBV9 and TRBJ2-6; TRBD1 aligns across 7 bases. Germline assignment: CDR1 SGDLS and CDR2 YYNGEE. This CDR3 comprises 16 residues. J gave up 2 bases and V 4 bases, and 6 bases lay outside the gene matches. CDR3 region: CASSTGVGTGANVLTF. The CDR3 DNA reads as TGTGCCAGCAGCACAGGGGTGGGGACTGGGGCCAACGTCCTGACTTTC.

This chain joins TRBV28 and TRBJ2-7, with 10 bases identical to TRBD1. Germline V lookup: CDR1 MDHEN, CDR2 SYDVKM. Trimming removed 4 bases from V and 3 bases from J; junction bases left unmatched: 6. CDR3 size: 15 residues. CDR3 loop: CASSYQRTGGYEQYF. The CDR3, as DNA: TGTGCCAGCAGTTACCAACGGACAGGGGGCTACGAGCAGTACTTC.

The J gene is TRBJ2-3, the V gene TRBV6-6; no definite D call. Trimming stripped 6 bases from V and 1 base from J, with 11 bases between. Germline loops: CDR1 MNHNY, CDR2 SVGAGI (reference sequence). This CDR3 contains 14 residues. CDR3 sequence reads: CASSLRGGTDTQYF. DNA for the CDR3: TGTGCCAGCAGCTTGCGTGGGGGCACAGATACGCAGTATTTT.

This chain links TRBV15 with TRBJ1-2; a weak D match, TRBD1 (5 bases). Per germline, CDR1 LNHNV and CDR2 YYDKDF (reference sequence). The CDR3 extends over 20 amino acids. The V and J ends lost 2 bases and 0 bases respectively, with 25 bases between them. As DNA, the CDR3 is TGTGCCACCAGCAGATCCCTAGGGACTGCTAGAGGGGACTCTAACTATGGCTACACCTTC. It translates to CATSRSLGTARGDSNYGYTF.

V is TRBV13 and J is TRBJ1-2; the D is unclear. The CDR3 loop spans 15 amino acids. Per germline, CDR1 PRHDT and CDR2 FYEKMQ (reference sequence). Between the trimmed V and J ends, which lost 7 bases and 8 bases, there was a span of 23 bases. The CDR3 DNA reads TGTGCCAGCACCAAGGTCCTTGGAGGCCCTCCCGGCTACACCTTC. Residues: CASTKVLGGPPGYTF.

J is TRBJ2-2 and V is TRBV5-1; D is unclear. This CDR3 has 16 amino acids. The germline V and J ends were trimmed by 6 bases and 0 bases, with 15 bases remaining between them. The germline V gene has CDR1 SGHRS and CDR2 YFSETQ. CDR3: CASNRLNLANTGELFF. CDR3 bases: TGCGCCAGCAACCGGCTAAACCTAGCGAACACCGGGGAGCTGTTTTTT.

V gene TRBV7-3 combines with J gene TRBJ2-6, with 8 positions matching TRBD1. V was clipped by 5 bases and J by 2 bases; unmatched bases: 8. The CDR3 runs 17 residues. CDR1 and CDR2 (germline): SGHTA, FQGTGA. This CDR3 reads CASSPRGQGAGANVLTF. The CDR3 nucleotides are TGTGCCAGCAGCCCCCGAGGACAGGGCGCTGGGGCCAACGTCCTGACTTTC.

This chain links TRBV6-5 with TRBJ2-7; D is undetermined. The V gene's germline CDR1 is MNHEY and CDR2 SVGAGI. Trimming removed 4 bases at V and 5 bases at J, with 9 bases between. CDR3 length equals 12 residues. This CDR3 is CASSSRSDEQYF. The CDR3 region has the DNA TGTGCCAGCAGTTCCCGGTCGGACGAGCAGTACTTC.

The V gene is TRBV18, the J gene TRBJ1-5; D not resolved. The V end was cut by 3 bases, the J end by 4 bases, with 10 bases between. The length of the CDR3 is 14 residues. Looked up from germline, CDR1 is KGHSH and CDR2 is LQKENI. This CDR3 is CASSPDQRNQPQHF. In DNA form, the CDR3 reads TGTGCCAGCTCACCGGACCAAAGAAATCAGCCCCAGCATTTT.

V is TRBV7-6 and J is TRBJ2-1; D may be TRBD1 (6 bases). The V end was cut by 2 bases, the J end by 7 bases, with 27 bases between. CDR3 length: 19 amino acids. The germline CDR1 and CDR2 sequences are SGHVS and FNYEAQ. This chain's CDR3 is CASSLTFVGYRAGSNEQFF. The CDR3, as DNA: TGTGCCAGCAGCTTAACCTTTGTTGGGTACAGGGCGGGCTCAAATGAGCAGTTCTTC.

The chain recombines TRBV2 with TRBJ2-5; D may be TRBD1 or TRBD2 (5 bases each). This CDR3 spans 13 amino acids. The germline V gene encodes CDR1 SNHLY and CDR2 FYNNEI. Trimming removed 3 bases at V and 11 bases at J, with 16 bases between. This chain's CDR3 is CASSEGTRTEQYF. The CDR3 DNA reads as TGTGCCAGCAGTGAGGGGACGAGGACTGAGCAGTACTTC.

This clone occurred once. The chain has TRBV5-1 and TRBJ2-2, with 7 bases that match TRBD1. The ends lost 4 bases at V and 1 base at J; junction bases unmatched: 4. Per the germline V gene, CDR1 is SGHRS and CDR2 is YFSETQ. The CDR3 length is 15 residues. CDR3 in DNA: TGCGCCAGCAGCCTACAGGGGAAGAACACCGGGGAGCTGTTTTTT. It yields the protein CASSLQGKNTGELFF.

The rearrangement uses TRBV28 and TRBJ1-1; TRBD1 matches 8 bases. CDR3 length: 17 amino acids. Germline V lookup: CDR1 MDHEN, CDR2 SYDVKM. The J segment lost 2 bases and the V segment lost 6 bases, leaving 14 bases of the junction unmatched. The CDR3, as DNA: TGTGCCAGCAGCCCCATACCGGGACAGGTGGGAAACACTGAAGCTTTCTTT. Encoded protein: CASSPIPGQVGNTEAFF. Filled out from reference TRBV28 and TRBJ1-1, the complete variable domain reads DVKVTQSSRYLVKRTGEKVFLECVQDMDHENMFWYRQDPGLGLRLIYFSYDVKMKEKGDIPEGYSVSREKKERFSLILESASTNQTSMYLCASSPIPGQVGNTEAFFGQGTRLTVV.

The gene calls are TRBV7-8 and TRBJ2-6; 9 nucleotides agree with TRBD1. CDR1 is SGHVS, CDR2 FQNEAQ, per germline. After removal of 5 bases from V and 4 bases from J, the junction contained 6 bases not matched to a gene. The length of the CDR3 is 16 residues. CDR3 sequence reads: CASSPDRGFGANVLTF. The CDR3 coding sequence is TGTGCCAGCAGCCCCGACAGGGGGTTCGGGGCCAACGTCCTGACTTTC.